This T cell receptor beta chain was captured by sequencing in a study of neurological immune-mediated disorders. Overall study findings and caveats: In HTLV-1-associated myelopathy, TCR clonal expansion was greatest, whereas multiple sclerosis had the least, falling below healthy controls. The study found no CDR3 amino acid sequences shared by expanded clones across subjects, suggesting private repertoires in all groups.

Each TCR transcript was tagged with a 10-nucleotide random UMI during 5'RACE. Over 200 million TCR-beta sequences, together covering 15-18 subjects, were produced by every individual sequencing run that was carried out. TCRdb re-called the 5' RACE reads through MiXCR, storing one row per CDR3 protein. The table shows roughly 75,000 distinct CDR3 sequences, with 2.5% to 3% occurring only once. Germline loops: CDR1 SQVTM, CDR2 ANQGSEA. There are 14 residues in the CDR3. V gave up 7 bases and J gave up 0 bases; unmatched junction bases: 7. This clonotype was recorded many times. Its antigen is unknown. Sequencing was done on a sample of PBMCs. This clonotype originated in a woman in her 30s with multiple sclerosis. V usage is TRBV29-1 and J usage is TRBJ2-7; 9 positions match TRBD2. The CDR3 DNA reads TGCAGCGCTGCCTTTAGCGGGAGCTCCTACGAGCAGTACTTC. Protein: CSAAFSGSSYEQYF.